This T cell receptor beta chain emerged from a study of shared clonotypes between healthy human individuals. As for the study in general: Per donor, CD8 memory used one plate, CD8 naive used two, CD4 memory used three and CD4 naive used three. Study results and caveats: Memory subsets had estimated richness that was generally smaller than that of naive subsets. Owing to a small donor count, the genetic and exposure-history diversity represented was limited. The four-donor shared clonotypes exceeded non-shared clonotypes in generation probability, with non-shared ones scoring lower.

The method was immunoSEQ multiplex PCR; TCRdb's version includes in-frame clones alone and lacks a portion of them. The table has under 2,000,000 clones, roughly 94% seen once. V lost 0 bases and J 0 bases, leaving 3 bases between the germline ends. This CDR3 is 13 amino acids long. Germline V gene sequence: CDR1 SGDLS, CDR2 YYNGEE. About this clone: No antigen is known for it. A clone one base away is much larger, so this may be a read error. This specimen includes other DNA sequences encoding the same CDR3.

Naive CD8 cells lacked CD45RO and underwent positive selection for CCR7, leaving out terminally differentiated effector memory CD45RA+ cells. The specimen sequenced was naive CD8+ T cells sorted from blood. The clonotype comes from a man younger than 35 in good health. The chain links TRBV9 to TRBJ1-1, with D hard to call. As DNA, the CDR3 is TGTGCCAGCAGCGTAGCGGTGAACACTGAAGCTTTCTTT. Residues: CASSVAVNTEAFF.